Sequencing of this T cell receptor (beta chain) was carried out in a study of cytomegalovirus exposure and HLA in healthy donors. Study findings and constraints: The finding came from a later analysis; first-cohort TCR clusters tended to co-occur in the 110 or so validation repertoires. Reports showed the classifier diagnosing cytomegalovirus status with high specificity and sensitivity. The study put under 200 TCR beta chains on its list as cytomegalovirus-associated. Most TCR sequences were uncommon, yet certain public TCRs appeared in many donors.

Germline V gene lookup returns CDR1 LGHNT and CDR2 FRNRAP. V dropped 6 bases and J dropped 6 bases, with 16 bases sitting between them. The CDR3 runs to 14 residues. Generated by immunoSEQ multiplex PCR, the TCRdb table keeps only in-frame clones and is missing some. Among some 110,000 clones listed, more than 70% were seen once. With respect to this clone: Its specificity is not known.

Material for sequencing was PBMCs. The chain links TRBV12-5 to TRBJ2-3, with no clear D. This TCR came from a man in his late teens or twenties in good health and CMV-seronegative. The CDR3 loop reads CASGRDTNPDTQYF. The CDR3 nucleotides are TGTGCTAGTGGCCGCGACACCAACCCCGATACGCAGTATTTT.